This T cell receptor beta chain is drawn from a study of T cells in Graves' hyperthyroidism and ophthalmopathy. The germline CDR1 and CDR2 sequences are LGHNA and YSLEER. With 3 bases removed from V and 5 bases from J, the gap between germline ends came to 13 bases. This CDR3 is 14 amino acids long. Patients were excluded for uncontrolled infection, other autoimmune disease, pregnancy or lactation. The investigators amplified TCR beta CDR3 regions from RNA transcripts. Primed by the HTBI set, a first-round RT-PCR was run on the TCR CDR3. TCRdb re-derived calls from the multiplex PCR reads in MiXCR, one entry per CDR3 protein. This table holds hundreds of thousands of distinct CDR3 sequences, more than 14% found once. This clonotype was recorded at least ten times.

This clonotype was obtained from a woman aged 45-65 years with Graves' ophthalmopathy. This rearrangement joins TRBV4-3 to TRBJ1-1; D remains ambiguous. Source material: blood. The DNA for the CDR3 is TGCGCCAGCAGCCAGACTTGGGTCGGGACTGAAGCTTTCTTT. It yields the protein CASSQTWVGTEAFF.